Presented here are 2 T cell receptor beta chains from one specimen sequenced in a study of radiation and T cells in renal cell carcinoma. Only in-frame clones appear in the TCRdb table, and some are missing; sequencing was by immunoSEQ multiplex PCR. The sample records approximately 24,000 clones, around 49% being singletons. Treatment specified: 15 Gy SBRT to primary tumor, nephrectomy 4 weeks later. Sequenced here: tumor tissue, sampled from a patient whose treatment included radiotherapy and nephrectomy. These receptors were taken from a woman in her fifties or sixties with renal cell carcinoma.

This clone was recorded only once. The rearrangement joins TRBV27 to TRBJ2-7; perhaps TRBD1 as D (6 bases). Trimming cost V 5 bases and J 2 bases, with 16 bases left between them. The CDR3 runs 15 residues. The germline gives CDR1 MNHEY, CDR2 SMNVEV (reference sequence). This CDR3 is CASSTLTGATYEQYF. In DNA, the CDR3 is TGTGCCAGCAGTACACTGACAGGAGCCACCTACGAGCAGTACTTC.

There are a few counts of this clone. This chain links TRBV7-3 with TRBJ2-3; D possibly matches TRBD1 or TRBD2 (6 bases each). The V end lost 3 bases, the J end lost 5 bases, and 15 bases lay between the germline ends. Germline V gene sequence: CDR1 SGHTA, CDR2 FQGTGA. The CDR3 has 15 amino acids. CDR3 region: CASSFLAQGGDTQYF. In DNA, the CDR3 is TGTGCCAGCAGCTTCCTAGCACAGGGAGGAGATACGCAGTATTTT. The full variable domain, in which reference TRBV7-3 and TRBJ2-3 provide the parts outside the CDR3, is GAGVSQTPSNKVTEKGKYVELRCDPISGHTALYWYRQSLGQGPEFLIYFQGTGAADDSGLPNDRFFAVRPEGSVSTLKIQRTERGDSAVYLCASSFLAQGGDTQYFGPGTRLTVL.